This entry lists 15 T cell receptor beta chains sequenced from one sample in a study of identical twins. TCRdb recomputed calls from the 5' RACE reads with MiXCR, one row per CDR3 protein. The sample includes 1.5 million to 2 million distinct CDR3 sequences, around 29% seen only once; the top ten take over 0.25%. Sequencing was performed on cord blood. Receptors originate from a newborn girl in good health.

The chain is built from TRBV5-1 and TRBJ2-2, with D possibly being TRBD2 (6 bases). CDR1 SGHRS and CDR2 YFSETQ come from the germline V gene. Between the trimmed V and J ends, which lost 0 bases and 1 base, there was a span of 10 bases. CDR3 length: 16 residues. The CDR3 DNA reads TGCGCCAGCAGCTTGGCGGGAGCGGGGAACACCGGGGAGCTGTTTTTT. Its protein is CASSLAGAGNTGELFF.

V and J are TRBV10-3 and TRBJ2-1; 7 nucleotides align to TRBD1. V shed 4 bases, J shed 9 bases, and the junction held 6 bases outside the gene matches. There are 13 residues in the CDR3. Germline loops: CDR1 ENHRY, CDR2 SYGVKD. In DNA, the CDR3 is TGTGCCATCAGTGCGAAGACAGGGATTGAGCAGTTCTTC. Protein product: CAISAKTGIEQFF.

This clonotype was detected only a few times. The genes are TRBV10-3 and TRBJ2-7; D is uncertain. The V end was cut by 0 bases, the J end by 3 bases, with 9 bases between. CDR3 length equals 14 residues. From germline, CDR1 is ENHRY and CDR2 SYGVKD. The CDR3 DNA sequence: TGTGCCATCAGTGAGTCGGACGCAGGCTACGAGCAGTACTTC. This translates into CAISESDAGYEQYF.

This clonotype came up a few times. The chain joins TRBV20-1 to TRBJ2-1, with 10 nucleotides matching TRBD2. Trimming took 1 base from V and 8 from J; bases not matched to a gene: 5. The germline V gene encodes CDR1 DFQATT and CDR2 SNEGSKA (reference sequence). The CDR3 consists of 14 residues. In DNA form, the CDR3 reads TGCAGTGCTAGAGCCCTAGCGGGGGCCGATGAGCAGTTCTTC. Translation gives CSARALAGADEQFF.

This clonotype has just a few counts. The chain employs TRBV11-2 and TRBJ1-1; TRBD1 matches at 8 bases. The CDR3 is 16 amino acids. CDR1 is SGHAT and CDR2 is FQNNGV in the germline V gene. The ends lost 4 bases at V and 0 bases at J; junction bases unmatched: 7. DNA of the CDR3: TGTGCCAGCAGCTCCTCCTGGACAGGGATGAACACTGAAGCTTTCTTT. This codes for CASSSSWTGMNTEAFF.

This chain joins TRBV4-2 and TRBJ2-7; the D gene is possibly TRBD2 (5 bases). The germline V and J ends were trimmed by 0 bases and 7 bases, with 22 bases remaining between them. The V gene's germline CDR1 is LGHNA and CDR2 YNFKEQ. This CDR3 comprises 17 residues. This CDR3 is CASSQDWSSAFYNEQYF. CDR3 DNA sequence: TGTGCCAGCAGCCAAGACTGGAGTAGCGCCTTCTACAATGAGCAGTACTTC.

The genes are TRBV9 and TRBJ2-3; TRBD2 matches 8 bases. V trimming: 7 bases; J trimming: 3 bases; junction bases outside the gene matches: 10. The CDR3 runs 15 residues. Germline V gene sequence: CDR1 SGDLS, CDR2 YYNGEE. CDR3 loop: CASGSGGGRTDTQYF. For the CDR3, the DNA is TGTGCCAGCGGCTCAGGCGGGGGGCGAACAGATACGCAGTATTTT.

The table lists this clonotype with a count of one. DNA for the CDR3: TGTGCCATCAGTGACGGACAGGGGTGGGAGGCCCAGTACTTC. The encoded protein is CAISDGQGWEAQYF. The chain combines TRBV10-3 with TRBJ2-5; TRBD1 aligns across 9 bases. The CDR3 sequence is 14 residues long. Germline CDR1 is ENHRY and CDR2 is SYGVKD. With V trimmed by 3 bases and J by 9 bases, 8 bases remained unmatched.

This clonotype has a single count. This rearrangement joins TRBV7-9 to TRBJ2-7; D is undetermined. Trimming shortened V by 1 base and J by 3 bases, and 13 bases separated the two germline ends. This CDR3 region has 15 residues. Germline CDR1 SEHNR, CDR2 FQNEAQ (reference sequence). The DNA of the CDR3 is TGTGCCAGCAGCTTAGAGGGCAGGCCCTACTACGAGCAGTACTTC. This gives the protein CASSLEGRPYYEQYF.

CDR3 coding DNA: TGTGCCAGCAGCCAAGAAGGCCCACTCTCTGGAAACACCATATATTTT. It is translated as CASSQEGPLSGNTIYF. V usage is TRBV4-2 and J usage is TRBJ1-3; D gene unclear. Trimming cost V 0 bases and J 0 bases, with 9 bases left between them. Germline CDR1 reads LGHNA; CDR2 reads YNFKEQ. The CDR3 runs 16 residues.

This clonotype appeared a few times. V gene TRBV5-1 combines with J gene TRBJ1-4; weak D call: TRBD1 (6 bases). V was cut by 4 bases and J by 7 bases, with 17 bases left in between. Germline V CDR1 and CDR2: SGHRS, YFSETQ. The CDR3 sequence is 15 residues long. CDR3 region: CASSQNRAEGEKLFF. The CDR3 bases are TGCGCCAGCAGCCAGAACAGGGCCGAGGGTGAAAAACTGTTTTTT.

The rearrangement links TRBV13 to TRBJ1-2, with 7 bases lining up with TRBD1. Trimming cost V 6 bases and J 2 bases; bases outside gene matches: 6. Looked up from germline, CDR1 is PRHDT and CDR2 is FYEKMQ (reference sequence). The CDR3 contains 14 residues. This chain's CDR3 is CASRRQGRNYGYTF. DNA of the CDR3: TGTGCCAGCAGGCGACAGGGACGGAACTATGGCTACACCTTC.

V usage is TRBV20-1 and J usage is TRBJ2-5; D remains unclear. Between the trimmed V and J ends, which lost 2 bases and 4 bases, there was a span of 8 bases. Germline CDR1 is DFQATT and CDR2 is SNEGSKA (reference sequence). There are 12 residues in the CDR3. The chain's CDR3 is CSARRDPETQYF. DNA of the CDR3: TGCAGTGCTAGAAGGGATCCAGAGACCCAGTACTTC.

The V call is TRBV7-8, the J call TRBJ1-5, with D possibly matching TRBD1 (5 bases). CDR3 length: 16 residues. Trimming took off 5 bases at V and 2 bases at J, with 16 bases between the two ends. Germline CDR1 and CDR2: SGHVS and FQNEAQ. The CDR3 protein is CASSPVRLQGNQPQHF. CDR3 DNA: TGTGCCAGCAGCCCGGTTCGGCTACAGGGCAATCAGCCCCAGCATTTT.

This clonotype was detected a few times. The chain carries TRBV6-5 and TRBJ1-6; D perhaps matches TRBD1 (5 bases). Trimming cost V 2 bases and J 6 bases, with 14 bases left between them. The length of the CDR3 is 16 residues. Germline loops: CDR1 MNHEY, CDR2 SVGAGI. The CDR3 bases are TGTGCCAGCAGTTACCGGTCAGGGTGGCCTAATTCACCCCTCCACTTT. This sequence encodes CASSYRSGWPNSPLHF.